Listed here are 7 T cell receptor beta chains from one sample, sequenced in a study of blood T cell repertoires in COVID-19. Produced via immunoSEQ multiplex PCR; TCRdb's table is partial and in-frame only. In the table there are some 150,000 clones, more than 80% of which are singletons. Sequenced input: peripheral blood. These receptor sequences come from a man aged 60-69 years with acute or convalescent COVID-19.

The genes are TRBV27 and TRBJ2-7, with a tentative D call TRBD1 (6 bases). The CDR3 runs 14 residues. V was trimmed by 5 bases and J by 0 bases, leaving 11 bases between them. Germline assignment: CDR1 MNHEY and CDR2 SMNVEV (reference sequence). The CDR3 here is CASSPGQSSYEQYF. The CDR3 DNA sequence: TGTGCCAGCAGTCCCGGACAGAGCTCCTACGAGCAGTACTTC.

This clone was counted ten times or more. This rearrangement joins TRBV3-1 (or the pseudogene TRBV3-2) to TRBJ2-5, with D possibly matching TRBD2 (7 bases). The CDR3 contains 12 residues. Between the trimmed V and J ends, which lost 5 bases and 10 bases, there was a span of 14 bases. The V gene's germline CDR1 is LGHDT and CDR2 YNNKEL (reference sequence). The CDR3 DNA is TGTGCCAGCAGCACCAAGGGGGGGGTCCAGTACTTC. Residues: CASSTKGGVQYF.

The rearrangement joins TRBV5-1 to TRBJ2-3; 12 bases map to TRBD2. The CDR3 consists of 20 residues. V was pared by 2 bases and J by 0 bases, with 13 bases of the junction left unmatched. The germline CDR1 and CDR2 sequences are SGHRS and YFSETQ. The CDR3 region is CASSFYPDGLAGTSTDTQYF. CDR3 in DNA: TGCGCCAGCAGCTTCTACCCTGACGGACTAGCGGGAACTAGCACAGATACGCAGTATTTT.

CDR3 protein: CASSYSGGKEAFF. The CDR3, as DNA: TGTGCCAGCAGTTACTCGGGAGGGAAAGAAGCTTTCTTT. The chain uses TRBV6-5 and TRBJ1-1; D is uncertain. The CDR3 is 13 residues long. From germline, CDR1 is MNHEY and CDR2 SVGAGI. Between the trimmed V and J ends, which lost 0 bases and 8 bases, there was a span of 10 bases.

V and J are TRBV2 and TRBJ1-2; no clear D. The V gene lost 6 bases and the J gene lost 8 bases, with 13 bases spanning the gap. Per the germline V gene, CDR1 is SNHLY and CDR2 is FYNNEI. There are 12 residues in the CDR3. CDR3 sequence reads: CASSPRHLGYTF. CDR3 nucleotide sequence: TGTGCCAGCAGCCCCCGACATCTCGGCTACACCTTC.

CDR3 in amino acids: CASSLAGGQFF. The CDR3 DNA is TGTGCCAGCAGTCTAGCGGGGGGGCAGTTCTTC. The chain employs TRBV6-2 or TRBV6-3 and TRBJ2-1, with 11 bases aligning to TRBD2. The CDR3 is 11 residues long. Germline V CDR1 and CDR2: MNHEY, SVGEGT. Trimming took 5 bases from V and 12 from J; bases not matched to a gene: 0.

This clone was detected only a few times. J is TRBJ1-6 and V is TRBV30; D may be TRBD1 (5 bases). The V end was cut by 4 bases, the J end by 7 bases, with 17 bases between. CDR1 and CDR2 from the germline V gene are GTSNPN and SVGIG (reference sequence). The CDR3 spans 15 residues. This CDR3 reads CAWTLLAGRNSPLHF. CDR3 nucleotide sequence: TGTGCCTGGACCCTGCTGGCAGGGCGGAATTCACCCCTCCACTTT.